This entry lists 14 T cell receptor beta chains sequenced from one sample in a study of radiotherapy plus CTLA-4 blockade in lung cancer. TCRdb's copy holds only in-frame clones and misses some; the assay was immunoSEQ multiplex PCR. The sample holds tens of thousands of clones, around 77% seen once. The material sequenced was peripheral blood, taken from a patient treated with radiotherapy plus ipilimumab. Every receptor here comes from a human donor with non-small cell lung cancer who had stable disease on radiotherapy plus ipilimumab.

The chain carries TRBV2 and TRBJ1-1; TRBD1 aligns across 7 bases. The CDR3 consists of 14 residues. Germline V gives CDR1 SNHLY, CDR2 FYNNEI. Losses at the gene ends were 6 bases for V and 6 bases for J; bases not matched to a gene: 10. CDR3 in amino acids: CASRWTGLGAEAFF. CDR3 bases: TGTGCCAGCAGGTGGACAGGTTTGGGGGCTGAAGCTTTCTTT.

This clone was observed a few times. The chain joins TRBV2 to TRBJ1-2; TRBD1 matches at 8 bases. Germline CDR1 reads SNHLY; CDR2 reads FYNNEI. Unmatched junction bases numbered 5, after V lost 9 bases and J lost 8 bases. There are 11 residues in the CDR3. CDR3 region: CASLDRVGYTF. The CDR3 nucleotides are TGTGCCAGTTTGGACAGGGTCGGCTACACCTTC. Full variable domain (rest looked up from reference TRBV2 and TRBJ1-2): EPEVTQTPSHQVTQMGQEVILRCVPISNHLYFYWYRQILGQKVEFLVSFYNNEISEKSEIFDDQFSVERPDGSNFTLKIRSTKLEDSAMYFCASLDRVGYTFGSGTRLTVV.

The chain couples TRBV9 to TRBJ2-7, with no clear D. CDR1 and CDR2 from the germline V gene are SGDLS and YYNGEE. V lost 0 bases, J lost 1 base, and 8 bases lay in between. The CDR3 covers 14 residues. The CDR3 loop reads CASSVAGYSYEQYF. The CDR3 DNA sequence: TGTGCCAGCAGCGTAGCCGGTTATTCCTACGAGCAGTACTTC.

The V gene is TRBV2, the J gene TRBJ1-2, with 7 positions matching TRBD1. Germline V gene lookup returns CDR1 SNHLY and CDR2 FYNNEI. V lost 7 bases to trimming and J lost 8 bases; unmatched junction nucleotides: 13. This CDR3 has 14 amino acids. The CDR3 coding sequence is TGTGCCAGCAAAAGACAGGGACACGGAGAAGGCTACACCTTC. Encoded protein: CASKRQGHGEGYTF.

The chain couples TRBV27 to TRBJ2-7; 8 bases are shared with TRBD1. There are 14 residues in the CDR3. Germline trimming cut 7 bases from V and 5 bases from J; bases unmatched to any gene: 10. CDR1 is MNHEY, CDR2 SMNVEV, per germline (reference sequence). CDR3 bases: TGTGCCAGCAAAACTAGGACAGGGTTCCACGAGCAGTACTTC. It codes for CASKTRTGFHEQYF.

The gene calls are TRBV14 and TRBJ1-6; D may be TRBD1 (5 bases). Germline CDR1 reads SGHDN; CDR2 reads FVKESK. Trimming took 1 base from V and 4 from J, leaving 11 bases between them. The length of the CDR3 is 16 residues. For the CDR3, the DNA is TGTGCCAGCAGCCAAGTGGGGACTGCGTATAATTCACCCCTCCACTTT. It codes for CASSQVGTAYNSPLHF.

The chain has TRBV18 and TRBJ1-3, with 8 bases lining up with TRBD1. Trimming at V came to 9 bases and at J to 2 bases, leaving 6 bases not matched to a gene. Looked up from germline, CDR1 is KGHSH and CDR2 is LQKENI. The CDR3 covers 14 residues. CDR3 sequence (DNA): TGTGCCAGTAGAGGGACAGGAGCTGGAAACACCATATATTTT. It specifies CASRGTGAGNTIYF.

The CDR3 DNA follows: TGTGCCAGCAGGGGGGCGAGGGCCACCGGGGAGCTGTTTTTT. Its translation is CASRGARATGELFF. The J gene is TRBJ2-2, the V gene TRBV2, with D possibly matching TRBD1 (6 bases). Germline V gene data show CDR1 as SNHLY and CDR2 as FYNNEI. This CDR3 has 14 amino acids. V was cut by 6 bases and J by 4 bases, with 12 bases left in between.

The chain combines TRBV19 with TRBJ1-5; TRBD1 matches 7 bases. The length of the CDR3 is 14 residues. The trim removed 6 bases at V and 3 bases at J, leaving 5 bases unmatched. Germline V gene sequence: CDR1 LNHDA, CDR2 SQIVND (reference sequence). CDR3 nucleotide sequence: TGTGCCAGTAGCGCCGGGACAGCCAATCAGCCCCAGCATTTT. Protein sequence: CASSAGTANQPQHF.

The V call is TRBV7-9, the J call TRBJ1-2; D is unresolved. V lost 2 bases to trimming and J lost 2 bases, with 6 bases between them. There are 13 residues in the CDR3. Germline V gene data show CDR1 as SEHNR and CDR2 as FQNEAQ (reference sequence). In DNA form, the CDR3 reads TGTGCCAGCAGCTTACCGGGGAACTATGGCTACACCTTC. This translates into CASSLPGNYGYTF.

The rearrangement joins TRBV5-4 to TRBJ1-2, with D maybe TRBD1 (6 bases). This CDR3 is built from 14 residues. V was trimmed by 4 bases and J by 6 bases, leaving 16 bases between them. The V gene's germline CDR1 is SGHNT and CDR2 YYREEE (reference sequence). This CDR3 reads CASSPAGGYDGYTF. The CDR3 nucleotides are TGTGCCAGCAGCCCGGCGGGGGGCTACGATGGCTACACCTTC.

The chain couples TRBV4-2 to TRBJ1-4; unclear D gene. The CDR3 sequence is 18 residues long. The germline V and J ends were trimmed by 3 bases and 4 bases, with 21 bases remaining between them. The germline CDR1 and CDR2 sequences are LGHNA and YNFKEQ. The CDR3 nucleotides are TGTGCCAGCAGCCAGCTGATTTCTACAGTTTACAGTAATGAAAAACTGTTTTTT. Encoded protein: CASSQLISTVYSNEKLFF.

This clone came up a few times. V gene TRBV7-2 combines with J gene TRBJ2-3, with 8 bases identical to TRBD1. V trimming: 5 bases; J trimming: 0 bases; junction bases outside the gene matches: 7. Germline CDR1 reads SGHTA; CDR2 reads FQGNSA. CDR3 size: 16 residues. The CDR3: CASSRQGTYSTDTQYF. The CDR3 nucleotides are TGTGCCAGCAGCCGACAGGGGACCTATAGCACAGATACGCAGTATTTT.

The chain has TRBV4-1 and TRBJ1-1; the D gene is possibly TRBD1 (5 bases). The V end lost 4 bases, the J end lost 5 bases, and 17 bases lay between the germline ends. Germline-derived CDR1 and CDR2 are MGHRA and YSYEKL. The CDR3 spans 15 residues. The CDR3 sequence: CASSRGNQGFTEAFF. CDR3 DNA: TGCGCCAGCAGCCGAGGAAATCAGGGTTTTACTGAAGCTTTCTTT.